This T cell receptor beta chain is from a study of blood T cell repertoires in COVID-19. Overall study: T cells, B-cell-depleted T cells, or PBMCs provided the cDNA or gDNA that served as material.

The data were produced by immunoSEQ multiplex PCR, yet TCRdb's version contains in-frame clones alone and is incomplete. The sample has about 290,000 clones; around 90% are singletons. Those who participated ranged in age from 18 to 89 years and resided in roughly 26 US areas. Symptom resolution, clearance, or two negative PCRs marked donors in Cohort 3 as recovered. Trimming took off 2 bases at V and 6 bases at J, with 14 bases between the two ends. This CDR3 contains 14 residues. Germline V gives CDR1 SGHRS, CDR2 YFSETQ. Sequenced input: PBMCs or T cells enriched from blood (not recorded which). The origin of this receptor is a woman aged 40-49 years who had recovered from COVID-19. V usage is TRBV5-1 and J usage is TRBJ1-1; D might be TRBD1 (5 bases). CDR3 nucleotide sequence: TGCGCCAGCAGCTTCACGTTAGGGGCTTCTGAAGCTTTCTTT. It yields the protein CASSFTLGASEAFF.